The entry below describes one TCR beta chain. No antigen is known for it. This entry is derived from a study of OX40 agonist ivuxolimab in advanced cancers. Study information: Treatment of patients was with ivuxolimab, an agonistic anti-OX40 (CD134) antibody. Each patient was given ivuxolimab into a vein every 2 weeks, at 0.01 to 10 mg/kg. Study-wide findings and caveats: CD4+ T cells averaged fewer expanded clones than CD8+ T cells.

Sequencing was performed with immunoSEQ multiplex PCR; in TCRdb, only in-frame clones are kept and a portion is missing. The sample comprises under 85,000 clones, under 90% of which are singletons, and about 0.66% rests with the top ten. Germline CDR1 is SNHLY and CDR2 is FYNNEI. V was shortened by 2 bases and J by 8 bases, with 15 bases between the two germline ends. CDR3 size: 15 residues. The origin of this receptor is an adult with an advanced solid tumor such as melanoma, head and neck, liver or kidney cancer. Material: CD4+ or CD8+ T cells sorted from blood, obtained in a trial of the OX40 agonist ivuxolimab. The rearrangement links TRBV2 to TRBJ1-4, with a weak D call TRBD1 (6 bases). CDR3 amino acids: CASSEKGGPSEKLFF. Here the CDR3 DNA reads TGTGCCAGCAGTGAAAAAGGGGGGCCCTCCGAAAAACTGTTTTTT.